This T cell receptor beta chain originates from a study of shared clonotypes between healthy human individuals. Germline V gene data show CDR1 as MNHEY and CDR2 as SMNVEV (reference sequence). The CDR3 covers 16 residues. The V gene end was trimmed by 2 bases and the J gene end by 7 bases; junction bases not matched to a gene: 8. This clone has only a few counts. Only in-frame clones appear in the TCRdb table, and some are missing; sequencing was by immunoSEQ multiplex PCR. The profile shows 1,100,000 or so clones, roughly 74% of them singletons. The chain carries TRBV27 and TRBJ2-1, with 10 nucleotides matching TRBD2. Sequencing used memory CD4+ T cells from PBMCs. Subset: CD45RA-negative fraction. The TCR was taken from a man aged 18 to 29 in good health. Some clones in this sample may be carry-over from other donors' samples. The CDR3 reads CASSLTSSGSPNEQFF. The CDR3 coding sequence is TGTGCCAGCAGTTTAACGTCTAGCGGGAGTCCGAATGAGCAGTTCTTC.